The clone carrying this TCR beta chain was seen just once. As yet, its antigen is unknown. The CDR3 sequence is 14 residues long. Trimming pared 1 base from V and 10 bases from J, leaving 14 bases between. The germline V gene encodes CDR1 SGHVS and CDR2 FNYEAQ. This entry belongs to a study of shared clonotypes between healthy human individuals. Regarding the study as a whole: Deeper or shallower sequencing was expected to change how clonotypes are shared among donors.

The protocol was immunoSEQ multiplex PCR, while the TCRdb copy is restricted to in-frame clones and leaves out a portion. The sample has about 2 million clones, over 85% seen once. CD45RO-negative CD8 cells positively selected for CCR7 made up the naive population, which excluded terminally differentiated effector memory CD45RA+ cells. The sequenced sample was naive CD8+ T cells sorted from blood. The chain joins TRBV7-6 to TRBJ2-1; TRBD2 is a possible D gene (6 bases). This clonotype was sampled from a young man in good health. CDR3 DNA: TGTGCCAGCAGCTTAGGGGGGGTTGGGTCGGAGCAGTTCTTC. Its protein product is CASSLGGVGSEQFF.